These 26 T cell receptor beta chains came from one sample sequenced in a study of beta chain features in type 1 diabetes. Sequencing targeted expressed TCRB transcripts, as all isolated RNA had been reverse transcribed. Measured with immunoSEQ multiplex PCR; TCRdb has only the in-frame clones, and not every one. This sample has under 95,000 clones; around 32% occur once, and the top ten carry about 0.48%. The sequencing sample was made of stem cell memory CD4+ T cells from blood. The receptor source for this set is a woman between 18 and 29 years old in good health.

The CDR3 spells CASKWSGTSYNEQFF. The DNA of the CDR3 is TGTGCCAGTAAGTGGAGCGGAACCTCCTACAATGAGCAGTTCTTC. J is TRBJ2-1 and V is TRBV19; a weak D match, TRBD2 (5 bases). The V end was cut by 7 bases, the J end by 0 bases, with 13 bases between. In germline, CDR1 is LNHDA, CDR2 SQIVND (reference sequence). CDR3 length: 15 residues. Complete variable domain (other parts from reference TRBV19 and TRBJ2-1): DGGITQSPKYLFRKEGQNVTLSCEQNLNHDAMYWYRQDPGQGLRLIYYSQIVNDFQKGDIAEGYSVSREKKESFPLTVTSAQKNPTAFYLCASKWSGTSYNEQFFGPGTRLTVL.

This clone was detected only once. Other DNA sequences in this sample translate to the same CDR3. The DNA of the CDR3 is TGTGCCAGCAGCCTGGGGACAGCCTACGAGCAGTACTTC. This codes for CASSLGTAYEQYF. The chain recombines TRBV7-2 with TRBJ2-7, with 7 bases fitting TRBD1. Germline values: CDR1 SGHTA, CDR2 FQGNSA. This CDR3 contains 13 residues. Unmatched junction bases numbered 3, after V lost 5 bases and J lost 2 bases. Looking up the rest from reference TRBV7-2 and TRBJ2-7 gives the full variable domain: GAGVSQSPSNKVTEKGKDVELRCDPISGHTALYWYRQSLGQGLEFLIYFQGNSAPDKSGLPSDRFSAERTGGSVSTLTIQRTQQEDSAVYLCASSLGTAYEQYFGPGTRLTVT.

The chain has TRBV13 and TRBJ1-2, with no clear D. Trimming pared 4 bases from V and 2 bases from J, leaving 8 bases between. This CDR3 region has 13 residues. Germline V gene data show CDR1 as PRHDT and CDR2 as FYEKMQ (reference sequence). The CDR3 loop is CASSSFQNYGYTF. In DNA form, the CDR3 reads TGTGCCAGCAGCTCTTTCCAGAACTATGGCTACACCTTC.

The V and J genes are TRBV4-3 and TRBJ1-2; D may be TRBD1 (6 bases). Trimming left V 0 bases short and J 5 bases short, with 13 bases between. The CDR3 extends over 15 amino acids. Germline V lookup: CDR1 LGHNA, CDR2 YSLEER. CDR3 sequence (DNA): TGCGCCAGCAGCCAAGATAGGGGGATGGGGTATGGCTACACCTTC. Protein product: CASSQDRGMGYGYTF.

This clone was detected a few times. The J gene is TRBJ1-2, the V gene TRBV9; the match to TRBD1 covers 7 bases. With 7 bases clipped from V and 4 bases from J, the junction kept 25 bases outside the gene matches. The CDR3 spans 19 residues. CDR1 SGDLS and CDR2 YYNGEE come from the germline V gene. CDR3 protein: CASSVSLRQGAPPSYGYTF. In nucleotides, the CDR3 is TGTGCCAGCTCAGTCTCCCTTCGACAGGGAGCCCCCCCAAGCTATGGCTACACCTTC.

V is TRBV12-5 and J is TRBJ1-1, with 10 bases identical to TRBD1. The CDR3 spans 15 residues. V shed 2 bases and J 4 bases; nucleotides not matched to a gene: 4. Germline V gene data show CDR1 as LGHNT and CDR2 as FRNRAP. The CDR3 sequence: CASGLSRDRGTEAFF. The CDR3 coding sequence is TGTGCTAGTGGTTTGTCCCGGGACAGGGGCACTGAAGCTTTCTTT.

This chain connects TRBV7-2 to TRBJ2-3; no reliable D call. The CDR3 runs to 14 residues. Trimming left V 5 bases short and J 1 base short, with 10 bases between. Germline V lookup: CDR1 SGHTA, CDR2 FQGNSA. DNA of the CDR3: TGTGCCAGCAGCAGCTATTTGGGCACAGATACGCAGTATTTT. Its translation: CASSSYLGTDTQYF.

The chain has TRBV11-3 and TRBJ2-1, with 10 bases that match TRBD2. The CDR3 is 16 residues long. Trimming cost V 3 bases and J 2 bases; bases outside gene matches: 4. Germline CDR1 SGHNT, CDR2 YENEEA. CDR3 DNA sequence: TGTGCCAGCAGCTTGGAGAGCGGGAGGGCCTACAATGAGCAGTTCTTC. Translation: CASSLESGRAYNEQFF.

This clone has just a few counts. The V and J genes are TRBV20-1 and TRBJ2-1; no reliable D call. This CDR3 is 11 amino acids long. V was trimmed by 6 bases and J by 6 bases, leaving 9 bases between them. Germline V gene lookup returns CDR1 DFQATT and CDR2 SNEGSKA (reference sequence). The CDR3: CSAARLNEQFF. DNA of the CDR3: TGCAGTGCCGCGCGGCTCAATGAGCAGTTCTTC.

The CDR3 loop is CASSLARGGGTDTQYF. In nucleotides, the CDR3 is TGTGCCAGCAGCTTAGCCCGGGGGGGCGGGACAGATACGCAGTATTTT. The rearrangement uses TRBV7-2 and TRBJ2-3; TRBD2 matches at 8 bases. V lost 0 bases and J lost 3; bases outside the gene matches: 5. The CDR3 length is 16 residues. The germline CDR1 and CDR2 sequences are SGHTA and FQGNSA.

The chain employs TRBV5-1 and TRBJ2-5; 16 bases agree with TRBD2. CDR3 size: 17 residues. J gave up 3 bases and V 1 base, and 3 bases lay outside the gene matches. The germline V gene encodes CDR1 SGHRS and CDR2 YFSETQ. For the CDR3, the DNA is TGCGCCAGCAGCTTGCCTGGGACTAGCGGGGGGGAAGAGACCCAGTACTTC. Translation gives CASSLPGTSGGEETQYF.

This sequence joins TRBV7-9 and TRBJ2-7; 7 bases are a match to TRBD1. Trimming at V came to 5 bases and at J to 5 bases, leaving 12 bases not matched to a gene. Per the germline V gene, CDR1 is SEHNR and CDR2 is FQNEAQ (reference sequence). CDR3 length: 15 residues. CDR3 sequence reads: CASSLADRPAHEQYF. The CDR3, as DNA: TGTGCCAGCAGCCTCGCGGACAGGCCCGCCCACGAGCAGTACTTC.

This sequence joins TRBV5-1 and TRBJ1-5; no definite D call. The CDR3 is made up of 17 amino acids. V was pared by 0 bases and J by 3 bases, with 16 bases between. Looked up from germline, CDR1 is SGHRS and CDR2 is YFSETQ. CDR3: CASSLDMSNPPNQPQHF. Here the CDR3 DNA reads TGCGCCAGCAGCTTGGACATGTCCAATCCCCCCAATCAGCCCCAGCATTTT.

This rearrangement joins TRBV7-2 to TRBJ1-5; D gene uncertain. V lost 6 bases, J lost 7 bases, and 13 bases lay in between. Germline CDR1 and CDR2: SGHTA and FQGNSA. This CDR3 region has 13 residues. CDR3 DNA: TGTGCCAGCAGTCCCGATTGGAGCCAGCCCCAGCATTTT. Encoded protein: CASSPDWSQPQHF.

This clone has at least ten counts. This rearrangement joins TRBV4-1 to TRBJ2-5; 7 bases fit TRBD1. CDR3 length: 16 amino acids. Germline lookup yields CDR1 MGHRA and CDR2 YSYEKL. With V trimmed by 3 bases and J by 2 bases, 9 bases remained unmatched. CDR3 in amino acids: CASSQAGQATQETQYF. CDR3 sequence (DNA): TGCGCCAGCAGCCAGGCTGGACAGGCGACACAAGAGACCCAGTACTTC.

The chain recombines TRBV10-3 with TRBJ1-5; 7 nucleotides match TRBD1. Germline CDR1 is ENHRY and CDR2 is SYGVKD. This CDR3 has 14 residues. J gave up 4 bases and V 3 bases, and 3 bases lay outside the gene matches. CDR3 protein: CAISDGQDNQPQHF. CDR3 nucleotide sequence: TGTGCCATCAGTGATGGACAGGATAATCAGCCCCAGCATTTT.

Remarks on this clone: The sample holds other DNA sequences that translate to the same CDR3. V is TRBV9 and J is TRBJ2-1; 10 bases agree with TRBD2. The germline gives CDR1 SGDLS, CDR2 YYNGEE. The CDR3 spans 16 residues. The V gene end was trimmed by 0 bases and the J gene end by 3 bases; junction bases not matched to a gene: 3. The CDR3, as DNA: TGTGCCAGCAGCGTAGATAGCGGGGGGCGCTACAATGAGCAGTTCTTC. It translates to CASSVDSGGRYNEQFF.

In its sample, this clone was seen a few times. The rearrangement links TRBV6-6 to TRBJ2-1, with 12 bases matching TRBD2. The CDR3 is 16 residues long. Germline CDR1 reads MNHNY; CDR2 reads SVGAGI (reference sequence). After removal of 2 bases from V and 8 bases from J, the junction contained 7 bases not matched to a gene. The CDR3 region has the DNA TGTGCCAGCAGTTACCGGGCTAGCGGGAGGGCACATGAGCAGTTCTTC. It is translated as CASSYRASGRAHEQFF.

In DNA form, the CDR3 reads TGCGCCAGCAGCCAAGATAGAACACAGGGGACGTCCGGAAACACCATATATTTT. Translating gives CASSQDRTQGTSGNTIYF. V is TRBV4-1 and J is TRBJ1-3; TRBD1 aligns across 7 bases. Trimming cost V 0 bases and J 4 bases; bases outside gene matches: 12. The germline V gene has CDR1 MGHRA and CDR2 YSYEKL. The CDR3 contains 18 residues.

The chain joins TRBV5-1 to TRBJ2-5, with D perhaps matching TRBD1 (5 bases). Deletions cut 4 bases from V and 0 bases from J, with 13 bases between. Germline V CDR1 and CDR2: SGHRS, YFSETQ. The CDR3 sequence is 15 residues long. CDR3 sequence (DNA): TGCGCCAGCAGCCCGGACACCTCGTACCAAGAGACCCAGTACTTC. Amino acid sequence: CASSPDTSYQETQYF.

This clone was observed a handful of times. The chain's CDR3 is CASSPGSQNTEAFF. In DNA form, the CDR3 reads TGTGCCAGCTCACCTGGGAGTCAGAACACTGAAGCTTTCTTT. The gene calls are TRBV18 and TRBJ1-1; D gene ambiguous. The CDR3 is made up of 14 amino acids. Looked up from germline, CDR1 is KGHSH and CDR2 is LQKENI. V was clipped by 3 bases and J by 1 base, with 9 bases between them.

This clone was seen only a few times. The chain carries TRBV28 and TRBJ1-3, with D unclear. CDR1 MDHEN and CDR2 SYDVKM come from the germline V gene. V lost 7 bases and J 3 bases, leaving 10 bases between the germline ends. The CDR3 length is 13 residues. The CDR3 loop is CASNGGNGNTIYF. The CDR3 region has the DNA TGTGCCAGCAATGGAGGGAATGGAAACACCATATATTTT.

This sequence joins TRBV4-1 and TRBJ2-1; a weak D match, TRBD2 (6 bases). Germline CDR1 is MGHRA and CDR2 is YSYEKL. This CDR3 contains 16 residues. Between the trimmed V and J ends, which lost 1 base and 8 bases, there was a span of 18 bases. DNA of the CDR3: TGCGCCAGCAGCCAAGGACGCGGACTAACACATGATGAGCAGTTCTTC. Translating it yields CASSQGRGLTHDEQFF.

This clone has a handful of counts. This chain connects TRBV6-5 to TRBJ1-2; D is unresolved. Germline V gives CDR1 MNHEY, CDR2 SVGAGI. There are 14 residues in the CDR3. The V gene lost 7 bases and the J gene lost 0 bases, with 12 bases spanning the gap. CDR3 amino acids: CASNAGRANYGYTF. CDR3 DNA sequence: TGTGCCAGCAACGCAGGTCGAGCTAACTATGGCTACACCTTC.

The J gene is TRBJ2-3, the V gene TRBV5-1; 8 nucleotides line up with TRBD2. CDR1 is SGHRS and CDR2 is YFSETQ in the germline V gene. The CDR3 extends over 16 amino acids. Losses at the gene ends were 0 bases for V and 3 bases for J; bases not matched to a gene: 6. The CDR3: CASSLETAGATDTQYF. For the CDR3, the DNA is TGCGCCAGCAGCTTGGAGACAGCGGGAGCGACAGATACGCAGTATTTT.

The gene calls are TRBV5-4 and TRBJ1-1, with TRBD1 as a possible D gene (6 bases). CDR3 size: 12 residues. The V gene lost 9 bases and the J gene lost 6 bases, with 15 bases spanning the gap. Germline V gene data show CDR1 as SGHNT and CDR2 as YYREEE (reference sequence). The CDR3 sequence is CATQGGDAEAFF. The CDR3 coding sequence is TGTGCCACCCAAGGGGGAGACGCTGAAGCTTTCTTT.